This T cell receptor (beta chain) emerged from a study of OX40 agonist ivuxolimab in advanced cancers. In the study overall: Ivuxolimab is an agonistic anti-OX40 (CD134) antibody, and patients were treated with it.

V gave up 5 bases and J gave up 7 bases, with 11 bases separating them. CDR1 and CDR2 (germline): MDHEN, SYDVKM. CDR3 length: 12 residues. Libraries were prepared by immunoSEQ multiplex PCR; TCRdb keeps only in-frame clonotypes and omits some of them. Seen here are 50,000 to 75,000 clones, about nine tenths observed once, and the top ten hold approximately 2%. V is TRBV28 and J is TRBJ1-1; the D gene is possibly TRBD1 (6 bases). Sequencing was performed on CD4+ or CD8+ T cells sorted from blood, taken in a trial of the OX40 agonist ivuxolimab. This TCR came from an adult with an advanced solid tumor such as melanoma, head and neck, liver or kidney cancer. The CDR3 here is CASSPGQNEAFF. In DNA, the CDR3 is TGTGCCAGCAGTCCTGGACAGAATGAAGCTTTCTTT.